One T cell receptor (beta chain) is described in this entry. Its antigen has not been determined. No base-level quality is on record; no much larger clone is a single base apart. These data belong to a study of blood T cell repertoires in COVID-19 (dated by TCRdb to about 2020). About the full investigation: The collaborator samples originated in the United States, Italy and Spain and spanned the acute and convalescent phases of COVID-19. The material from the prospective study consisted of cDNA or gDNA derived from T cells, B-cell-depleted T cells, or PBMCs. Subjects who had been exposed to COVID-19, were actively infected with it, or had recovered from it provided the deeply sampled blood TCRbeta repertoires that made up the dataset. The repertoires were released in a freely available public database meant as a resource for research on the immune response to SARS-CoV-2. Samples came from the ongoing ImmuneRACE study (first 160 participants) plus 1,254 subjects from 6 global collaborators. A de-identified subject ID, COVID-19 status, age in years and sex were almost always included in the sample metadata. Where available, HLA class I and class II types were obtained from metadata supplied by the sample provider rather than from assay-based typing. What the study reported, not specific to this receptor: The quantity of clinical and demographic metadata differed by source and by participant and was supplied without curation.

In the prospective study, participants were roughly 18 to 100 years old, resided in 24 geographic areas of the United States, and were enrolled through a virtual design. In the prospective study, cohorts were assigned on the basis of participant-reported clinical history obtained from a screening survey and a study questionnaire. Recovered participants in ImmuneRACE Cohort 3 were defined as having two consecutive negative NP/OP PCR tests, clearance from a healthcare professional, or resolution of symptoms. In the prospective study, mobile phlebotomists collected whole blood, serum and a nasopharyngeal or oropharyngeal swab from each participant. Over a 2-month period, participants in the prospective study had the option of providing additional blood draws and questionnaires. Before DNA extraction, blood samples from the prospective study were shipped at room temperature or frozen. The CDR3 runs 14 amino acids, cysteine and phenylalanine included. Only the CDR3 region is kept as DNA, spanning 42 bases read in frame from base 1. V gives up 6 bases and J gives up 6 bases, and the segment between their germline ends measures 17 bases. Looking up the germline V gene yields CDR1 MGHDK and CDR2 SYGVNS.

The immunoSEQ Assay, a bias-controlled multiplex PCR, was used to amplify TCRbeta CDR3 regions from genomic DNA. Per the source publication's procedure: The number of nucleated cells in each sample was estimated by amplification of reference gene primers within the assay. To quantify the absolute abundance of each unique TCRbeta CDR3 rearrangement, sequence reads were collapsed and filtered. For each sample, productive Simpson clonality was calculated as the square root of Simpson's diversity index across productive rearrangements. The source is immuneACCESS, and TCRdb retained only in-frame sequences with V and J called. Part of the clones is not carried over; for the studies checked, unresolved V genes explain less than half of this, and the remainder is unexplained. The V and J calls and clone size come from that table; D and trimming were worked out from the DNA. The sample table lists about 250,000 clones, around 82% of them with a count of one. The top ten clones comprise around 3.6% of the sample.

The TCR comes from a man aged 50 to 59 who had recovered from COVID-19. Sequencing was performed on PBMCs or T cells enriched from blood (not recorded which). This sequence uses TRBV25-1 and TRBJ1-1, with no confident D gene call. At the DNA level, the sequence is TGTGCCAGCAGGGCTGAGCCAGAGGCGGCTGAAGCTTTCTTT. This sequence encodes CASRAEPEAAEAFF.